This entry lists 23 T cell receptor beta chains sequenced from one sample in a study of T cells in Graves' hyperthyroidism and ophthalmopathy. The TCR beta CDR3 regions underwent amplification using RNA transcripts as the source. The HTBI set primed first-round TCR CDR3 RT-PCR. MiXCR, run by TCRdb on the multiplex PCR reads, gives a single entry per CDR3 protein. This sample carries over 200,000 distinct CDR3 sequences, roughly 15% of them seen once, and the ten largest clones take roughly 13%. Input material: blood. Receptor source: a woman in her forties with Graves' hyperthyroidism that later progressed to Graves' ophthalmopathy.

At least ten counts were recorded for this clonotype. The chain is built from TRBV28 and TRBJ2-1; no firm D call. The CDR3 extends over 15 amino acids. V lost 5 bases and J 2 bases, leaving 13 bases between the germline ends. In germline, CDR1 is MDHEN, CDR2 SYDVKM. CDR3 bases: TGTGCCAGCAGTGGCGCCCGCCTTACCTACAATGAGCAGTTCTTC. Protein sequence: CASSGARLTYNEQFF.

This clonotype appeared a few times. The chain carries TRBV9 and TRBJ2-2; 11 bases are shared with TRBD2. CDR3 size: 17 residues. Trimming removed 4 bases from V and 0 bases from J; junction bases left unmatched: 5. The V gene's germline CDR1 is SGDLS and CDR2 YYNGEE. Written as DNA, the CDR3 is TGTGCCAGCAGCCTTAGCGGGAGGGCCGCGAACACCGGGGAGCTGTTTTTT. Its translation: CASSLSGRAANTGELFF.

A note on this clonotype: This may be a read error: a much more frequent sequence differs by one nucleotide. CDR3 region: CASSPLDRRNTEALF. CDR3 in DNA: TGTGCCAGCTCACCACTGGACAGGAGAAACACTGAAGCTCTCTTT. The chain uses TRBV18 and TRBJ1-1; TRBD1 matches 7 bases. The CDR3 spans 15 residues. The germline gives CDR1 KGHSH, CDR2 LQKENI.

The sample holds many counts of this clonotype. The chain has TRBV6-1 and TRBJ1-5; D not certain. V lost 7 bases and J 3 bases, leaving 13 bases between the germline ends. Germline assignment: CDR1 MNHNS and CDR2 SASEGT. This CDR3 region has 14 residues. The CDR3 protein is CASKKKGYNQPQHF. The CDR3 DNA reads TGTGCCAGCAAAAAAAAAGGGTACAATCAGCCCCAGCATTTT.

In this sample, this clonotype turned up many times. CDR3 in amino acids: CASSSWGLAGGYEQYF. In DNA, the CDR3 is TGTGCCAGCAGTTCATGGGGACTAGCGGGAGGTTACGAGCAGTACTTC. The genes are TRBV12-3 or TRBV12-4 and TRBJ2-7; 15 bases are a match to TRBD2. V dropped 4 bases and J dropped 4; count of bases not matched to a gene: 5. This CDR3 region has 16 residues.

The V and J genes are TRBV11-1 and TRBJ2-1; TRBD2 matches 8 bases. Germline values: CDR1 SGHAT, CDR2 FQDESV (reference sequence). The CDR3 contains 17 residues. V shed 0 bases and J 8 bases; nucleotides not matched to a gene: 12. The CDR3 DNA is TGTGCCAGCAGCTTAGCCGGGGTACAGCGGGAGTCCCATGAGCAGTTCTTC. Translation gives CASSLAGVQRESHEQFF.

About this clonotype: One end of the junction is discordant with germline, which a read error may explain. The chain joins TRBV30 to TRBJ2-3, with TRBD2 as a possible D gene (5 bases). This CDR3 comprises 14 residues. Per germline, CDR1 GTSNPN and CDR2 SVGIG (reference sequence). The CDR3 DNA reads TGTGCCTGGAGTGAGGGAGCGAGCACAGATACGCAGTGTTTT. Encoded protein: CAWSEGASTDTQCF.

This clonotype was detected many times. This chain links TRBV6-5 with TRBJ2-1; D gene ambiguous. V was cut by 2 bases and J by 12 bases, with 14 bases left in between. CDR3 length: 13 amino acids. Germline assignment: CDR1 MNHEY and CDR2 SVGAGI. For the CDR3, the DNA is TGTGCCAGCAGTTACGGGGATCTAAAGCTGCAGTTCTTC. This gives the protein CASSYGDLKLQFF.

This clonotype was observed at least ten times. This chain joins TRBV7-8 and TRBJ2-7; D unresolved. The V end was cut by 0 bases, the J end by 3 bases, with 9 bases between. This CDR3 region has 14 residues. Germline V gene lookup returns CDR1 SGHVS and CDR2 FQNEAQ. This chain's CDR3 is CASSLARQDYEQYF. For the CDR3, the DNA is TGTGCCAGCAGCTTAGCGCGTCAGGACTACGAGCAGTACTTC.

This chain uses TRBV27 with TRBJ2-1, with TRBD2 as a possible D gene (5 bases). This CDR3 has 14 residues. The germline V gene has CDR1 MNHEY and CDR2 SMNVEV (reference sequence). V was shortened by 6 bases and J by 5 bases, with 14 bases between the two germline ends. The CDR3 sequence is CASRHPGKDNEQFF. CDR3 in DNA: TGTGCCAGCAGACACCCGGGGAAAGACAATGAGCAGTTCTTC.

A note on this clonotype: This clone may be a read error of a much larger clone one base away. The rearrangement joins TRBV19 to TRBJ1-2, with D perhaps TRBD1 (6 bases). Trimming stripped 2 bases from V and 9 bases from J, with 22 bases between. Germline V gives CDR1 LNHDA, CDR2 SQIVND (reference sequence). The CDR3 contains 16 residues. This CDR3 is CASSILWRTVGGSYTF. CDR3 DNA: TGTGCCAGTAGTATACTTTGGCGGACAGTCGGTGGCAGCTACACCTTC.

In its sample, this clonotype was seen many times. This chain links TRBV18 with TRBJ2-7, with 7 bases lining up with TRBD2. The CDR3 sequence is 14 residues long. V shed 3 bases and J 5 bases; nucleotides not matched to a gene: 7. The germline V gene encodes CDR1 KGHSH and CDR2 LQKENI. The CDR3 loop is CASSPAAGEHEQYF. The CDR3, as DNA: TGTGCCAGCTCACCTGCGGCGGGAGAGCACGAGCAGTACTTC.

This clonotype appeared many times. The V and J genes are TRBV9 and TRBJ2-1; TRBD1 or TRBD2 may be the D gene (5 bases each). CDR3 length: 17 amino acids. V lost 4 bases and J 2 bases, leaving 19 bases between the germline ends. Germline V gene sequence: CDR1 SGDLS, CDR2 YYNGEE. CDR3 sequence (DNA): TGTGCCAGCAGCTCCCCCGGGACCGATTACCCCTACAATGAGCAGTTCTTC. Protein sequence: CASSSPGTDYPYNEQFF.

This clonotype appeared many times. J is TRBJ1-1 and V is TRBV6-1, with D unclear. Deletions cut 5 bases from V and 0 bases from J, with 16 bases between. This CDR3 has 16 amino acids. Germline CDR1 MNHNS, CDR2 SASEGT. This CDR3 reads CASSKRPAGVNTEAFF. In DNA form, the CDR3 reads TGTGCCAGCAGTAAACGTCCCGCAGGTGTGAACACTGAAGCTTTCTTT.

This clonotype has a count of ten or more. The J gene is TRBJ1-4, the V gene TRBV16; D unresolved. This CDR3 has 15 amino acids. The ends were cut back, 0 bases at V and 5 bases at J, with 10 bases in the middle. CDR1 KGHSY and CDR2 FQNENV come from the germline V gene. In nucleotides, the CDR3 is TGTGCCAGCAGCCAATCCGTACCAGCAAATGAAAAACTGTTTTTT. This encodes CASSQSVPANEKLFF. The whole variable domain, remainder taken from reference TRBV16 and TRBJ1-4, is GEEVAQTPKHLVRGEGQKAKLYCAPIKGHSYVFWYQQVLKNEFKFLISFQNENVFDETGMPKERFSAKCLPNSPCSLEIQATKLEDSAVYFCASSQSVPANEKLFFGSGTQLSVL.

In this sample, this clonotype turned up many times. This chain connects TRBV7-2 to TRBJ2-3, with D perhaps matching TRBD2 (6 bases). V was clipped by 5 bases and J by 0 bases, with 15 bases between them. Germline V gene sequence: CDR1 SGHTA, CDR2 FQGNSA. The CDR3 has 16 residues. The CDR3 DNA follows: TGTGCCAGCAGCCCCCGACTAGTTTTGAGCACAGATACGCAGTATTTT. Translated, it gives CASSPRLVLSTDTQYF.

The DNA of the CDR3 is TGCGCCAGCAGCCCCAGGGGGATGAACACTGAAGCTTTCTTT. Translated: CASSPRGMNTEAFF. This chain links TRBV4-1 with TRBJ1-1, with 7 bases that match TRBD1. The CDR3 extends over 14 amino acids. V dropped 4 bases and J dropped 0; count of bases not matched to a gene: 2. Germline V gene sequence: CDR1 MGHRA, CDR2 YSYEKL.

This clonotype was detected ten times or more. The genes are TRBV5-1 and TRBJ2-1, with 11 nucleotides matching TRBD2. The CDR3 has 16 amino acids. The V and J ends lost 0 bases and 4 bases, in that order; junction bases with no gene match: 3. Germline lookup yields CDR1 SGHRS and CDR2 YFSETQ. The CDR3 protein is CASSLARTSGYNEQFF. The CDR3 region has the DNA TGCGCCAGCAGCTTGGCTAGGACTAGCGGGTACAATGAGCAGTTCTTC.

This clonotype was found many times. The rearrangement joins TRBV15 to TRBJ2-3, with D hard to call. Germline V lookup: CDR1 LNHNV, CDR2 YYDKDF (reference sequence). CDR3 size: 16 residues. Trimming removed 4 bases from V and 4 bases from J, with 18 bases in between. CDR3 loop: CATSNVGELSADTQYF. DNA for the CDR3: TGTGCCACCAGCAATGTTGGGGAATTAAGCGCAGATACGCAGTATTTT.

The sample holds many counts of this clonotype. The gene calls are TRBV14 and TRBJ1-1, with D possibly TRBD1 on 5 matching bases. Germline V CDR1 and CDR2: SGHDN, FVKESK. The CDR3 loop spans 16 amino acids. Trimming removed 4 bases at V and 0 bases at J, with 15 bases between. In DNA form, the CDR3 reads TGTGCCAGCAGCCTAAACCGAATGGGGGTGAACACTGAAGCTTTCTTT. Translated, it gives CASSLNRMGVNTEAFF.

This clonotype was observed a few times. The V and J genes are TRBV6-2 or TRBV6-3 and TRBJ2-6; D is ambiguous. The V end lost 0 bases, the J end lost 4 bases, and 10 bases lay between the germline ends. Germline V CDR1 and CDR2: MNHEY, SVGEGT. The CDR3 totals 16 residues. The CDR3 loop reads CASSYSIGSGANVLTF. The CDR3 region has the DNA TGTGCCAGCAGTTACTCGATCGGATCCGGGGCCAACGTCCTGACTTTC.

This chain joins TRBV12-3 or TRBV12-4 and TRBJ1-2; perhaps TRBD1 as D (6 bases). The V gene lost 4 bases and the J gene lost 6 bases, with 21 bases spanning the gap. The CDR3 loop spans 16 amino acids. CDR3 sequence: CASSSRTETKPDGYTF. The CDR3 coding sequence is TGTGCCAGCAGTTCAAGGACAGAAACCAAACCCGATGGCTACACCTTC.

DNA of the CDR3: TGCAGTGCTAGAGCGTCTAGCGGGACCCAGTACTTC. Encoded protein: CSARASSGTQYF. The chain carries TRBV20-1 and TRBJ2-5; 7 nucleotides align to TRBD2. CDR3 length: 12 residues. The germline V gene has CDR1 DFQATT and CDR2 SNEGSKA (reference sequence). Germline trimming cut 1 base from V and 7 bases from J; bases unmatched to any gene: 3.